The source of this T cell receptor (beta chain) is a study of PD-L1 blockade in urothelial cancer (dated by TCRdb to about 2017). For context, the study as a whole: All patients started therapy around 2014 and received atezolizumab 1,200 mg intravenously every 3 weeks. About 85% of the 29 patients were males with bladder-origin urothelial cancer, and 18 of 29 reported a prior smoking history. An ECOG performance status of 0 or 1 was recorded for the patients, and 0 to 3 prior chemotherapy regimens had been received by the patients. Blood samples were analyzed at 3 weeks after treatment start (second dose) and at 6 weeks after treatment start. A median of about 150,000 T cells and some 82,000 unique TCRs was obtained from blood samples, and a median clonality of around 0.08 was observed. An exploratory multi-omic analysis was conducted of the somatic, immune and clinical correlates of response to PD-L1 blockade with atezolizumab in urothelial cancer. TCR sequencing covered pretreatment tumor samples and matched, serially collected peripheral blood taken before and after atezolizumab treatment. Progression-free survival longer than 6 months counted as durable clinical benefit, and TCR features were additionally tested against both progression-free and overall survival. In the same patients, pretreatment tumors underwent whole exome sequencing and RNA sequencing in addition to TCR sequencing. Durable clinical benefit was achieved by nine patients but not by the remaining 20. Pretreatment blood TCR-seq was available for 30 or so patients, at least one posttreatment blood collection was obtained for around 25 patients, and tumor TCR-seq was available for around 25 patients.

Note on this clone: The antigen this receptor binds is unknown. The sample holds no much larger clone one base away, and base qualities are not on file.

A cohort of 25 to 30 patients with locally advanced or metastatic urothelial carcinoma, treated at Memorial Sloan Kettering on a trial protocol, was included. Peripheral blood mononuclear cells were collected pretreatment and during treatment, at between 1 and 8 total time points per patient. The Qiagen DNeasy Blood extraction kit was used to purify genomic DNA from total PBMCs and from tumor samples. PBMCs were collected pretreatment and during treatment and were isolated and stored as previously described. Synthetic TCR analog templates were spiked into each PCR to estimate absolute template abundance from read counts. Using the immunoSEQ assay, TCRbeta CDR3 regions were amplified from genomic DNA with bias-controlled V and J gene primers. Sequencing of rearranged TCRbeta segments was performed at approximately 20X coverage. Processing in the source paper ran as follows. Clustering was used to correct sequencing errors, and CDR3s were annotated against IMGT so that V, D and J genes could be assigned. Downstream analyses used only productive TCRbeta rearrangements, leaving out any out-of-frame or stop-codon sequences. To compute clonality, Shannon entropy was normalized by the log of the number of unique productive sequences and then subtracted from one. Fisher's exact test with Benjamini-Hochberg correction, at a threshold of adjusted p below 0.01, was used to find clones that differed between time points or between blood and tumor. Imported from immuneACCESS, the table was reduced by TCRdb to in-frame sequences with V and J called. These copies leave out some clones; in studies compared against another copy, an unresolved V gene accounts for under half, and the cause of the remainder is not known. That table supplies the V and J calls and clone size; D and trimming were determined from the DNA. The sample table lists tens of thousands of clones, over 75% of them with a count of one. The ten largest clones represent around 3.7% of the sample.

For this chain, trimming is 2 bases at the V end and 8 bases at the J end, and the number of junction bases without a gene match is 4. The CDR3 starts with the cysteine, ends with the phenylalanine, and has 14 residues. Left in the record is the CDR3 DNA by itself, 42 bases read in frame from the first base. Based on the germline V gene, the CDR1 and CDR2 sequences are MDHEN and SYDVKM. Overall study outcomes, separate from this receptor: A pretreatment peripheral blood TCR clonality below the median was linked to improved progression-free and overall survival. Among patients with durable benefit, tumor-associated TCR clones showed greater expansion in peripheral blood 3 weeks after treatment started (n ≈ 20, p = 0.022). Because the sample size was small (n = 29) and many of the analyses were exploratory, the results are meant to be hypothesis-generating.

This sequence was found in an older man with urothelial cancer. The chain is encoded by TRBV28 joined to TRBJ2-1, and TRBD1 matches 9 of the central bases. The sequencing here drew on PBMCs, taken around atezolizumab (anti-PD-L1) treatment. The nucleotide sequence is given as TGTGCCAGCAGTTTAAGGGACAGGGCACATGAGCAGTTCTTC. Its protein product is CASSLRDRAHEQFF.